Reported below is one TCR beta chain. Sequenced by immunoSEQ multiplex PCR; TCRdb stores in-frame clones only, minus some. In the table there are roughly 79,000 clones, 85% to 95% of which are singletons. The data stem from a study of T cell changes during pregnancy in multiple sclerosis. The V segment lost 4 bases and the J segment 4 bases; nucleotides outside the gene matches: 3. Germline V lookup: CDR1 SGHTA, CDR2 FQGTGA. The CDR3 sequence is 13 residues long. This chain uses TRBV7-3 with TRBJ2-5, with 7 bases aligning to TRBD2. The sequencing here drew on CD4+ T cells from peripheral blood mononuclear cells, taken before pregnancy. The clonotype comes from a female donor with multiple sclerosis, enrolled in a pregnancy study. CDR3 amino acids: CASSSGGRETQYF. The CDR3 nucleotides read TGTGCCAGCAGCTCCGGGGGGAGAGAGACCCAGTACTTC.